This T cell receptor (beta chain) is drawn from a study of T cells in Graves' hyperthyroidism and ophthalmopathy. Notes on the study in general: Model output signaled ophthalmopathy a median roughly 6 months ahead of onset.

Amplification of TCR beta CDR3 regions was performed using RNA transcripts as template. Primed by the HTBI set, a first-round RT-PCR was run on the TCR CDR3. TCRdb itself ran the multiplex PCR reads through MiXCR, one entry per CDR3 protein. The sample shows 450,000 to 600,000 distinct CDR3 sequences, 14% of them seen only once. In this sample, this clonotype turned up many times. Its specificity is unknown. CDR3 size: 15 residues. V was clipped by 7 bases and J by 4 bases; unmatched bases: 4. The definition of stable Graves' hyperthyroidism was no ophthalmopathy progression within 18 months. Specimen: blood. The sequence came from a woman aged 40-49 years with Graves' hyperthyroidism. J is TRBJ2-1 and V is TRBV12-3 or TRBV12-4, with TRBD2 matching over 13 bases. CDR3 DNA: TGTGCCAGCACCCTGACTAGCGGGGGGTACAATGAGCAGTTCTTC. This encodes CASTLTSGGYNEQFF.